Below are 20 T cell receptor beta chains sequenced from a single sample in a study of blood T cell repertoires in COVID-19. Some clones are missing from TCRdb's copy, which holds only in-frame ones; the method was immunoSEQ multiplex PCR. The repertoire holds fewer than 110,000 clones, with approximately 80% as singletons. The sample comprised peripheral blood. The source is a human donor in a cohort sampled during active or convalescent COVID-19.

This chain joins TRBV12-3 or TRBV12-4 and TRBJ1-2, with TRBD1 matching over 8 bases. J lost 8 bases, V lost 5 bases, and 7 bases had no gene match. The CDR3 covers 13 residues. The CDR3 spells CASSPRGRGGYTF. The CDR3 bases are TGTGCCAGCAGTCCCAGGGGGCGCGGCGGCTACACCTTC.

The V gene is TRBV7-2, the J gene TRBJ1-2; maybe TRBD1 (5 bases). The V gene's germline CDR1 is SGHTA and CDR2 FQGNSA. This CDR3 region has 12 residues. Trimming left V 5 bases short and J 10 bases short, with 14 bases between. CDR3 in DNA: TGTGCCAGCAGCACGGGGCAGCGGGACTACACCTTC. This translates into CASSTGQRDYTF.

The chain is built from TRBV24-1 and TRBJ1-1; TRBD1 matches 9 bases. Germline V lookup: CDR1 KGHDR, CDR2 SFDVKD. V lost 5 bases to trimming and J lost 1 base; unmatched junction nucleotides: 4. This CDR3 spans 15 amino acids. CDR3 nucleotides: TGTGCCACCAGTGTCACACAGGGGGCGAACACTGAAGCTTTCTTT. This sequence encodes CATSVTQGANTEAFF.

This clone was seen once. The chain employs TRBV7-9 and TRBJ1-2; D call uncertain. The V end lost 1 base, the J end lost 6 bases, and 12 bases lay between the germline ends. Germline V gene lookup returns CDR1 SEHNR and CDR2 FQNEAQ (reference sequence). The CDR3 is made up of 14 amino acids. In DNA form, the CDR3 reads TGTGCCAGCAGCTTAGGAGCGGGAACCCATGGCTACACCTTC. Translation gives CASSLGAGTHGYTF.

The chain couples TRBV27 to TRBJ1-5; D may be TRBD1 (5 bases). V lost 5 bases to trimming and J lost 4 bases, with 15 bases between them. The V gene's germline CDR1 is MNHEY and CDR2 SMNVEV (reference sequence). The CDR3 loop spans 15 amino acids. The CDR3 coding sequence is TGTGCCAGCAGTCCGGGAGACAGAATTAATCAGCCCCAGCATTTT. Amino acid sequence: CASSPGDRINQPQHF.

V is TRBV28 and J is TRBJ1-1; TRBD1 matches at 10 bases. V dropped 4 bases and J dropped 3; count of bases not matched to a gene: 5. CDR1 and CDR2 (germline): MDHEN, SYDVKM. CDR3 size: 15 residues. The DNA of the CDR3 is TGTGCCAGCAGTTCTTGGACAGGGGGGGACACTGAAGCTTTCTTT. This encodes CASSSWTGGDTEAFF. Variable domain in full (rest from reference TRBV28 and TRBJ1-1): DVKVTQSSRYLVKRTGEKVFLECVQDMDHENMFWYRQDPGLGLRLIYFSYDVKMKEKGDIPEGYSVSREKKERFSLILESASTNQTSMYLCASSSWTGGDTEAFFGQGTRLTVV.

There are a few counts of this clone. V gene TRBV6-5 combines with J gene TRBJ2-1, with 7 bases fitting TRBD1. V lost 7 bases, J lost 5 bases, and 8 bases stayed unmatched. CDR1 is MNHEY, CDR2 SVGAGI, per germline. The CDR3 spans 14 residues. CDR3 sequence reads: CASKLGQPNNEQFF. The DNA for the CDR3 is TGTGCCAGCAAACTGGGACAGCCTAACAATGAGCAGTTCTTC.

The rearrangement uses TRBV7-2 and TRBJ1-2; a possible D gene is TRBD1 (6 bases). With 5 bases removed from V and 1 base from J, the gap between germline ends came to 14 bases. This CDR3 has 15 amino acids. Germline loops: CDR1 SGHTA, CDR2 FQGNSA. This CDR3 reads CASSTRQGINYGYTF. As DNA, the CDR3 is TGTGCCAGCAGCACCCGGCAGGGGATTAACTATGGCTACACCTTC.

This chain connects TRBV7-7 to TRBJ2-7; 7 bases match TRBD1. Germline CDR1 reads SSHAT; CDR2 reads FNYEAQ (reference sequence). The ends lost 5 bases at V and 2 bases at J; junction bases unmatched: 12. The CDR3 loop spans 16 amino acids. CDR3 sequence reads: CASSPLQGVGTYEQYF. CDR3 in DNA: TGTGCCAGCAGCCCACTGCAGGGGGTTGGGACCTACGAGCAGTACTTC.

The chain combines TRBV6-4 with TRBJ2-1; 10 nucleotides align to TRBD2. The V and J ends lost 2 bases and 10 bases, in that order; junction bases with no gene match: 2. The CDR3 covers 13 residues. Germline CDR1 and CDR2: MRHNA and SNTAGT. The CDR3 region is CASSDELAGEQFF. The CDR3 DNA follows: TGTGCCAGCAGTGACGAACTAGCGGGGGAGCAGTTCTTC.

The chain links TRBV19 to TRBJ1-5; 7 positions match TRBD1. The CDR3 extends over 14 amino acids. Germline V gene sequence: CDR1 LNHDA, CDR2 SQIVND (reference sequence). Trimming cost V 5 bases and J 7 bases; bases outside gene matches: 8. The CDR3 sequence: CASSAGGIGQPQHF. The CDR3 coding sequence is TGTGCCAGTAGTGCAGGGGGTATAGGGCAGCCCCAGCATTTT.

This clone is a singleton in its sample. The chain combines TRBV7-9 with TRBJ2-1; the match to TRBD1 covers 9 bases. After removal of 2 bases from V and 9 bases from J, the junction contained 11 bases not matched to a gene. The germline CDR1 and CDR2 sequences are SEHNR and FQNEAQ (reference sequence). The CDR3 totals 16 residues. The CDR3 sequence is CASSLPAGQGRGEQFF. The CDR3 nucleotides are TGTGCCAGCAGCTTACCCGCGGGACAGGGAAGGGGTGAGCAGTTCTTC.

This clone occurred a few times. The CDR3 DNA is TGTGCCAGCAGTGCGCCAGGCGGACATAATGAAAAACTGTTTTTT. It translates to CASSAPGGHNEKLFF. The V call is TRBV6-2 or TRBV6-3, the J call TRBJ1-4, with D perhaps matching TRBD1 (5 bases). Looked up from germline, CDR1 is MNHEY and CDR2 is SVGEGT. V gave up 5 bases and J gave up 4 bases, with 14 bases separating them. The CDR3 sequence is 15 residues long.

The V and J genes are TRBV19 and TRBJ2-7; D is perhaps TRBD2 (6 bases). This CDR3 has 14 amino acids. Germline V CDR1 and CDR2: LNHDA, SQIVND (reference sequence). V gave up 5 bases and J gave up 5 bases, with 16 bases separating them. The CDR3 loop is CASSEGGGSHEQYF. The CDR3 DNA reads as TGTGCCAGTAGTGAGGGCGGAGGGTCCCACGAGCAGTACTTC.

The chain employs TRBV11-2 and TRBJ2-1, with D possibly matching TRBD1 (6 bases). With 4 bases removed from V and 0 bases from J, the gap between germline ends came to 22 bases. There are 19 residues in the CDR3. The germline gives CDR1 SGHAT, CDR2 FQNNGV. The CDR3 DNA follows: TGTGCCAGCAGCTCAAGACCACCTCAGAGGGGGAGCTCCTACAATGAGCAGTTCTTC. Encoded protein: CASSSRPPQRGSSYNEQFF. Variable domain in full (rest from reference TRBV11-2 and TRBJ2-1): EAGVAQSPRYKIIEKRQSVAFWCNPISGHATLYWYQQILGQGPKLLIQFQNNGVVDDSQLPKDRFSAERLKGVDSTLKIQPAKLEDSAVYLCASSSRPPQRGSSYNEQFFGPGTRLTVL.

V usage is TRBV5-1 and J usage is TRBJ2-1; TRBD1 matches at 8 bases. With 0 bases clipped from V and 8 bases from J, the junction kept 7 bases outside the gene matches. Germline values: CDR1 SGHRS, CDR2 YFSETQ. This CDR3 has 15 residues. CDR3 protein: CASSLESGGVDEQFF. CDR3 coding DNA: TGCGCCAGCAGCTTGGAATCAGGGGGCGTCGATGAGCAGTTCTTC.

The rearrangement joins TRBV9 to TRBJ1-2, with D maybe TRBD1 (6 bases). The CDR3 is 14 residues long. Germline CDR1 and CDR2: SGDLS and YYNGEE. V was cut by 0 bases and J by 8 bases, with 14 bases left in between. CDR3: CASSVDWGLRGYTF. The CDR3 DNA reads TGTGCCAGCAGCGTAGATTGGGGGCTGAGAGGCTACACCTTC.

The chain recombines TRBV9 with TRBJ2-2; TRBD2 agrees at 11 bases. J was trimmed by 6 bases and V by 4 bases; bases with no gene match: 5. CDR1 is SGDLS and CDR2 is YYNGEE in the germline V gene. The CDR3 sequence is 15 residues long. In DNA form, the CDR3 reads TGTGCCAGCAGCAATAGCGGGGGGGCACCCGGGGAGCTGTTTTTT. It codes for CASSNSGGAPGELFF.

The chain employs TRBV6-5 and TRBJ1-2, with D possibly TRBD1 on 6 matching bases. Germline lookup yields CDR1 MNHEY and CDR2 SVGAGI. The V end lost 6 bases, the J end lost 5 bases, and 10 bases lay between the germline ends. The CDR3 is made up of 12 amino acids. The CDR3 is CASSAQGYGYTF. The CDR3 bases are TGTGCCAGCAGCGCCCAGGGGTATGGCTACACCTTC.

The chain links TRBV11-2 to TRBJ1-6, with D uncertain. The CDR3 has 13 residues. Germline CDR1 SGHAT, CDR2 FQNNGV. V lost 1 base to trimming and J lost 7 bases, with 5 bases between them. CDR3 protein: CASSLARNSPLHF. The CDR3 bases are TGTGCCAGCAGCTTAGCCAGAAATTCACCCCTCCACTTT.